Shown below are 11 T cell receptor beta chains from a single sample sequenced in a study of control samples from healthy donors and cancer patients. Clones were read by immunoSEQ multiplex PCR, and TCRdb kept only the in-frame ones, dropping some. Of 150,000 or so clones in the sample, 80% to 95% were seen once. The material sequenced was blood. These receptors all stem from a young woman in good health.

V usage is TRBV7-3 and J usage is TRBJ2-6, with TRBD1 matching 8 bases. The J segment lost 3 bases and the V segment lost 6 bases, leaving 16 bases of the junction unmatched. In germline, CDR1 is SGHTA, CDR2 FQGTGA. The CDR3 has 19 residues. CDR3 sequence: CASSPGTGYLGGGANVLTF. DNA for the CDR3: TGTGCCAGCAGTCCCGGGACAGGCTATTTGGGCGGTGGGGCCAACGTCCTGACTTTC.

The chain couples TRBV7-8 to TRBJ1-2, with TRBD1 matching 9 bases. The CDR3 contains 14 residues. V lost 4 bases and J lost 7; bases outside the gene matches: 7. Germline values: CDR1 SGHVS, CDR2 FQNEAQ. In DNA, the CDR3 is TGTGCCAGCAGCTCCCGGGACAGGGTGGGTGGCTACACCTTC. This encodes CASSSRDRVGGYTF. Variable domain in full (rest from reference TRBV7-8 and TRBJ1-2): GAGVSQSPRYKVAKRGQDVALRCDPISGHVSLFWYQQALGQGPEFLTYFQNEAQLDKSGLPSDRFFAERPEGSVSTLKIQRTQQEDSAVYLCASSSRDRVGGYTFGSGTRLTVV.

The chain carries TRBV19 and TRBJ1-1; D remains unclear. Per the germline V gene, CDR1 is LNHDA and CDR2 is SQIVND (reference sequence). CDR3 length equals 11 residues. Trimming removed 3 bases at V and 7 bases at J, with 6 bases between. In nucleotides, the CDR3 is TGTGCCAGTAGTATCAGTAGTGAAGCTTTCTTT. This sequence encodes CASSISSEAFF.

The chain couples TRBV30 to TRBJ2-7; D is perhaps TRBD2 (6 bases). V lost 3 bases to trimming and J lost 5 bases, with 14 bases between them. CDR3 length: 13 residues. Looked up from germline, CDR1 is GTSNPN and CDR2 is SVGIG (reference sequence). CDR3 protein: CAWRSFGRNEQYF. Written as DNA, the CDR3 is TGTGCCTGGAGGTCTTTCGGGAGAAACGAGCAGTACTTC.

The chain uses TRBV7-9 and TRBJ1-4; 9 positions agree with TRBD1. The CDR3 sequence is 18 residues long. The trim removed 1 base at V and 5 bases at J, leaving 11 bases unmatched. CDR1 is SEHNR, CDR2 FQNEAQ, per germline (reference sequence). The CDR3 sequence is CASSLGRYTGGENEKLFF. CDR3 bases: TGTGCCAGCAGCTTAGGGCGATATACAGGGGGCGAAAATGAAAAACTGTTTTTT.

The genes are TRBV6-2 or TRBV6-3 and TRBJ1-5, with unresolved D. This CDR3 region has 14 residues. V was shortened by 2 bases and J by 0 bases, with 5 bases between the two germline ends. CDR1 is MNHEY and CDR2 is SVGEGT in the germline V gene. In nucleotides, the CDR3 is TGTGCCAGCAGTTACGGAGATAGCAATCAGCCCCAGCATTTT. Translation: CASSYGDSNQPQHF.

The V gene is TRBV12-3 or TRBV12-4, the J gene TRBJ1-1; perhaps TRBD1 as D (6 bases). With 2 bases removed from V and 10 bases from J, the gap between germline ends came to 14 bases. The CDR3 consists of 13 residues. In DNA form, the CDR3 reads TGTGCCAGCAGTTTATACAGGGCCCGGGGAGCTTTCTTT. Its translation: CASSLYRARGAFF.

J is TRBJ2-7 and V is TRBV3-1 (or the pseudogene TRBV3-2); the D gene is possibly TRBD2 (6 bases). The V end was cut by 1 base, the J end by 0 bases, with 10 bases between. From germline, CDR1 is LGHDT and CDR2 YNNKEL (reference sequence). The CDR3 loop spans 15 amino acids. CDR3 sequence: CASSQGAGSSYEQYF. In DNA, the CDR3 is TGTGCCAGCAGCCAAGGGGCGGGAAGCTCCTACGAGCAGTACTTC.

The CDR3 region is CASSFDRGQETQYF. The CDR3 DNA is TGTGCCAGCAGCTTCGACAGGGGGCAAGAGACCCAGTACTTC. The V and J genes are TRBV5-4 and TRBJ2-5; 9 bases fit TRBD1. Trimming at V came to 2 bases and at J to 2 bases, leaving 1 base not matched to a gene. The germline V gene encodes CDR1 SGHNT and CDR2 YYREEE (reference sequence). CDR3 length equals 14 residues.

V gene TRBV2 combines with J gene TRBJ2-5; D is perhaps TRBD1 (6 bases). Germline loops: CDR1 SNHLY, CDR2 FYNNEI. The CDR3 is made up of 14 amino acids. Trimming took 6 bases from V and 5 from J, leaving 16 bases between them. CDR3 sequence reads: CASSGEGGRETQYF. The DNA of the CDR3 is TGTGCCAGCAGCGGAGAAGGGGGTAGGGAGACCCAGTACTTC.

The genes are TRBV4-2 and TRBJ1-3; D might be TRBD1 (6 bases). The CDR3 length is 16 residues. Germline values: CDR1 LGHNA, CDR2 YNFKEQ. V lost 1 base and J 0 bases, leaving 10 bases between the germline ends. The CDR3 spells CASSQGQDASGNTIYF. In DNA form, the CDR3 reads TGTGCCAGCAGCCAAGGACAGGACGCCTCTGGAAACACCATATATTTT.